The source of this T cell receptor beta chain is a study of shared clonotypes between healthy human individuals. The naive CD8 population came from CD45RO-negative cells selected for CCR7, without terminally differentiated effector memory CD45RA+ cells. With regard to this clone: The antigen is not known.

Assay: immunoSEQ multiplex PCR; the TCRdb copy retains only in-frame clones and omits some. The sample lists millions of clones, about 95% occurring once. General study findings and limits: For naive CD4 cells, approximately 5% of clonotypes were shared across a few donors. Represented genetic and exposure-history diversity was restricted by having few donors.

Germline CDR1 reads SGHTA; CDR2 reads FQGNSA. Trimming shortened V by 5 bases and J by 0 bases, and 7 bases separated the two germline ends. The CDR3 consists of 13 residues. Material: naive CD8+ T cells sorted from blood. The V and J genes are TRBV7-2 and TRBJ2-5; D might be TRBD2 (6 bases). This clonotype was obtained from a man younger than 35 in good health. For the CDR3, the DNA is TGTGCCAGCAGCGGGGGGTACCAAGAGACCCAGTACTTC. Amino acids: CASSGGYQETQYF. The whole variable domain, remainder taken from reference TRBV7-2 and TRBJ2-5, is GAGVSQSPSNKVTEKGKDVELRCDPISGHTALYWYRQSLGQGLEFLIYFQGNSAPDKSGLPSDRFSAERTGGSVSTLTIQRTQQEDSAVYLCASSGGYQETQYFGPGTRLLVL.